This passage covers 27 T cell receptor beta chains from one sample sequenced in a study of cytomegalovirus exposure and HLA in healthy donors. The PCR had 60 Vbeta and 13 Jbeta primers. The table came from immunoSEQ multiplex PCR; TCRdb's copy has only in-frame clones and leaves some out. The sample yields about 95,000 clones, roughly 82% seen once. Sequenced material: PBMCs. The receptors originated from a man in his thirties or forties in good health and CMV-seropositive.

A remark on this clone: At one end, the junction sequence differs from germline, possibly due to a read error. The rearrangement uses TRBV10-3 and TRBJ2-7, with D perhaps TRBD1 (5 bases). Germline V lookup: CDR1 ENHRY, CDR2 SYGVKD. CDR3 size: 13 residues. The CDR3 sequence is CAISVSGNYGQYF. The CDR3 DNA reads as TGTGCCATCAGTGTCTCAGGGAACTACGGGCAGTACTTC.

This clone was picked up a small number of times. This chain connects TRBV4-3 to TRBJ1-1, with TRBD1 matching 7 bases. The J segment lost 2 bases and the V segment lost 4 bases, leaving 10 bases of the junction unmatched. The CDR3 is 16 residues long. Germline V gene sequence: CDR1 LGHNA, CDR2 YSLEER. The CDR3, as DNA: TGCGCCAGCAGCCTCGAGACAGGGACCCTAAACACTGAAGCTTTCTTT. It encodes CASSLETGTLNTEAFF.

The CDR3 DNA is TGCGCCAGCAGCCAGGCTCCCGGGACTAGCGGGGCCTCCTACAATGAGCAGTTCTTC. Translating gives CASSQAPGTSGASYNEQFF. The gene calls are TRBV4-3 and TRBJ2-1; 13 nucleotides line up with TRBD2. CDR3 length: 19 residues. Germline V gene sequence: CDR1 LGHNA, CDR2 YSLEER. J was trimmed by 0 bases and V by 3 bases; bases with no gene match: 8.

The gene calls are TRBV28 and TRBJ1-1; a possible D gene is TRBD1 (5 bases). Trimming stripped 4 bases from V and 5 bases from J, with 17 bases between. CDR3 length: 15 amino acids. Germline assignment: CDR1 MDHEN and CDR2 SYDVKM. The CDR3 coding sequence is TGTGCCAGCAGTTCCCGGGAGGGGTTGGGGACTGAAGCTTTCTTT. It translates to CASSSREGLGTEAFF. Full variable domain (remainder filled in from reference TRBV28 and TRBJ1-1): DVKVTQSSRYLVKRTGEKVFLECVQDMDHENMFWYRQDPGLGLRLIYFSYDVKMKEKGDIPEGYSVSREKKERFSLILESASTNQTSMYLCASSSREGLGTEAFFGQGTRLTVV.

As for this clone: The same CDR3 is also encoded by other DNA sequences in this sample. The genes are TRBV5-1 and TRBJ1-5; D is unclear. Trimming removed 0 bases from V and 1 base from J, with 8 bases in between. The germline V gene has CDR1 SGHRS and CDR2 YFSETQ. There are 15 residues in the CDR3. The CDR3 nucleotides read TGCGCCAGCAGCTTGGCGGGGAGAAGCAATCAGCCCCAGCATTTT. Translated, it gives CASSLAGRSNQPQHF.

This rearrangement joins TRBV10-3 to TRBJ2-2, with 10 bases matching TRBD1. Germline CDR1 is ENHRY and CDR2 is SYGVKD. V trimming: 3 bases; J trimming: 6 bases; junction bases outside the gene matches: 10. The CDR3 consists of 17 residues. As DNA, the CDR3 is TGTGCCATCAGTGAACGACAGGGGGCAGGGTCCGCCGGGGAGCTGTTTTTT. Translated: CAISERQGAGSAGELFF.

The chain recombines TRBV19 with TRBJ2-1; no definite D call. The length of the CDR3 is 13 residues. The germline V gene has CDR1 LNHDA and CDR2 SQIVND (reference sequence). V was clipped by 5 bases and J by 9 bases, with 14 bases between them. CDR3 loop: CASSSLPRGEQFF. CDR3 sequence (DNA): TGTGCCAGTAGTTCCCTCCCTAGAGGTGAGCAGTTCTTC.

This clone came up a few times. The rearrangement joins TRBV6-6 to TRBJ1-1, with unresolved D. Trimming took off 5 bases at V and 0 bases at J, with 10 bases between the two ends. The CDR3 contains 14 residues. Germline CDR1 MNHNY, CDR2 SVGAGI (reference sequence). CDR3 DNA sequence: TGTGCCAGCAGTCGTACTATCCTGAACACTGAAGCTTTCTTT. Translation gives CASSRTILNTEAFF.

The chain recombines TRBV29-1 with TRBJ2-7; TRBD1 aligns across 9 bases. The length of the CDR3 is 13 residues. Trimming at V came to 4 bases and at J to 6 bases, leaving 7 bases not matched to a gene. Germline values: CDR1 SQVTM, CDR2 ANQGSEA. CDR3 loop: CSVVGTGIGEQYF. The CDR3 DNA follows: TGCAGCGTTGTAGGGACAGGGATCGGCGAGCAGTACTTC.

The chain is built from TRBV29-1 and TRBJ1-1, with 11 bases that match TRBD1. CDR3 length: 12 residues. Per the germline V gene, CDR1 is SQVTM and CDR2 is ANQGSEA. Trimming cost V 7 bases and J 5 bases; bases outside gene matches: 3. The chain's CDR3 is CSDGTGGTEAFF. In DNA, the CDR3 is TGCAGCGACGGGACAGGGGGGACTGAAGCTTTCTTT. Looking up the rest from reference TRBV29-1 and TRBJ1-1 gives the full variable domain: SAVISQKPSRDICQRGTSLTIQCQVDSQVTMMFWYRQQPGQSLTLIATANQGSEATYESGFVIDKFPISRPNLTFSTLTVSNMSPEDSSIYLCSDGTGGTEAFFGQGTRLTVV.

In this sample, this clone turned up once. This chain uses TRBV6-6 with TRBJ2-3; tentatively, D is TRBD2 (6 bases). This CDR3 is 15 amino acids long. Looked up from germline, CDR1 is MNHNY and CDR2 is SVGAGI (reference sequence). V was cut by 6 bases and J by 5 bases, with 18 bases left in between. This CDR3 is CASSPHGGVIDTQYF. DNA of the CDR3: TGTGCCAGCAGCCCCCACGGGGGAGTTATAGATACGCAGTATTTT.

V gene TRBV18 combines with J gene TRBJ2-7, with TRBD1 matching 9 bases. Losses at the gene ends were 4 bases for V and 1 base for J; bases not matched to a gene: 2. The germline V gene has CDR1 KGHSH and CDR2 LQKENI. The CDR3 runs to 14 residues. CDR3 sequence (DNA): TGTGCCAGCTCACACGGGACAGGGTCCTACGAGCAGTACTTC. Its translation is CASSHGTGSYEQYF.

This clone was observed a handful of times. The CDR3, as DNA: TGTGCCAGCTCACCAGGAGGAGGGACCAAAGCTTTCTTT. Translated: CASSPGGGTKAFF. This rearrangement joins TRBV18 to TRBJ1-1, with D perhaps matching TRBD1 (5 bases). V lost 2 bases to trimming and J lost 9 bases, with 13 bases between them. The CDR3 consists of 13 residues. Germline V lookup: CDR1 KGHSH, CDR2 LQKENI.

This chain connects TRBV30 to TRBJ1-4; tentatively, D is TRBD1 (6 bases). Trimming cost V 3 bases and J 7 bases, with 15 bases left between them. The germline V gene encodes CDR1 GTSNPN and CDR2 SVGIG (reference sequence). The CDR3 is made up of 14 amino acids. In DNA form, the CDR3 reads TGTGCCTGGAGCGTGGGGCAGGGGTTTGAAAAACTGTTTTTT. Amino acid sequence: CAWSVGQGFEKLFF.

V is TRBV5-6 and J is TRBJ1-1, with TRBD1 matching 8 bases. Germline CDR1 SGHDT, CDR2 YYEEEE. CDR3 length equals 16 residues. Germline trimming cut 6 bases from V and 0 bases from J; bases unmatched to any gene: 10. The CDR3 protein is CASTDRGERMNTEAFF. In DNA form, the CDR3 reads TGTGCCAGCACAGACAGGGGAGAGAGGATGAACACTGAAGCTTTCTTT.

The CDR3 DNA sequence: TGTGCCAGCAAGAGAGGCGGAACAACCTTCTCCTACGAGCAGTACTTC. This codes for CASKRGGTTFSYEQYF. This chain connects TRBV7-2 to TRBJ2-7; D remains unclear. V lost 7 bases and J 0 bases, leaving 19 bases between the germline ends. This CDR3 comprises 16 residues. Germline assignment: CDR1 SGHTA and CDR2 FQGNSA.

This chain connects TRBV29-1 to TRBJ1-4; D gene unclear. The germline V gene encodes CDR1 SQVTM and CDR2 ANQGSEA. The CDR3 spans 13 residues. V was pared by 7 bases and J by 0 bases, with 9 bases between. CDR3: CSGRRATNEKLFF. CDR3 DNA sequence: TGCAGCGGAAGACGGGCAACTAATGAAAAACTGTTTTTT.

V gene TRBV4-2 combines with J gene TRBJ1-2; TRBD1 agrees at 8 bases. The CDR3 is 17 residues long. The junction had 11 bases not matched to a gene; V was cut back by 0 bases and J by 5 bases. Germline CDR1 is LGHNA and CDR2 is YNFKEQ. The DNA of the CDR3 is TGTGCCAGCAGCCAAGATGATTTCTCGGGACAGGCTTATGGCTACACCTTC. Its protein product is CASSQDDFSGQAYGYTF.

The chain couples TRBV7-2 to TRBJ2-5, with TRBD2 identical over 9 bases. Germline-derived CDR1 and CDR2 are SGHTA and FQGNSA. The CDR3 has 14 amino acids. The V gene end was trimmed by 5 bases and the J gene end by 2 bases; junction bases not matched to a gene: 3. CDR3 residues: CASSRSGGQETQYF. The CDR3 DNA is TGTGCCAGCAGCCGCAGCGGGGGGCAAGAGACCCAGTACTTC. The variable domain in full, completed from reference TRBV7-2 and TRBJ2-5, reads GAGVSQSPSNKVTEKGKDVELRCDPISGHTALYWYRQSLGQGLEFLIYFQGNSAPDKSGLPSDRFSAERTGGSVSTLTIQRTQQEDSAVYLCASSRSGGQETQYFGPGTRLLVL.

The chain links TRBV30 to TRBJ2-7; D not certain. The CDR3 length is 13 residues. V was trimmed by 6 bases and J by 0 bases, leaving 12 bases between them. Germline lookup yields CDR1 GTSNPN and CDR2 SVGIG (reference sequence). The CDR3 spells CACEMRSSYEQYF. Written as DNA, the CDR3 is TGTGCCTGTGAGATGAGGAGCTCCTACGAGCAGTACTTC.

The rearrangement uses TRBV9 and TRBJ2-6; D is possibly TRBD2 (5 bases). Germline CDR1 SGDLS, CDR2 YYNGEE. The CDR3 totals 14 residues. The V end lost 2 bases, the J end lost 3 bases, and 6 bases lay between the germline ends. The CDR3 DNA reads TGTGCCAGCAGCGTCGGGGTTGGGGCCAACGTCCTGACTTTC. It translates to CASSVGVGANVLTF.

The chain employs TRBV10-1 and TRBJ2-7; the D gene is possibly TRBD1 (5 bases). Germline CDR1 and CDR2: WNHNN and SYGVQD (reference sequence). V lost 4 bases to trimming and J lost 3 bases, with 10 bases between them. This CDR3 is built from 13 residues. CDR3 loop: CASSVVQGYEQYF. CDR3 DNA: TGCGCCAGCAGTGTGGTCCAGGGCTACGAGCAGTACTTC.

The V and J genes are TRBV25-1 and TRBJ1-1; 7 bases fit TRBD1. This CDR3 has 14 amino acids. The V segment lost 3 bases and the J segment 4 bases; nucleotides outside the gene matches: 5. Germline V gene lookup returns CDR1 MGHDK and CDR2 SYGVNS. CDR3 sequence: CASSEYRGSTEAFF. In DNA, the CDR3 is TGTGCCAGCAGTGAGTACAGGGGAAGCACTGAAGCTTTCTTT.

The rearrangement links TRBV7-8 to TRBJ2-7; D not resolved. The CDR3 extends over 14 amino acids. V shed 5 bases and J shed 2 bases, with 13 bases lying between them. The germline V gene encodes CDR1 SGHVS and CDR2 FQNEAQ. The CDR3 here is CASSPSESPYEQYF. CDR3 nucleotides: TGTGCCAGCAGCCCCAGCGAATCCCCCTACGAGCAGTACTTC. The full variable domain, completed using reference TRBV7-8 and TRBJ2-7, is GAGVSQSPRYKVAKRGQDVALRCDPISGHVSLFWYQQALGQGPEFLTYFQNEAQLDKSGLPSDRFFAERPEGSVSTLKIQRTQQEDSAVYLCASSPSESPYEQYFGPGTRLTVT.

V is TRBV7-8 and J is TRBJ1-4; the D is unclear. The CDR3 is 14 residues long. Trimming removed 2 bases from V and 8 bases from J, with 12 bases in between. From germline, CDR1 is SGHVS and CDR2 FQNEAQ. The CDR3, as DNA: TGTGCCAGCAGCTTAAGGCAGACCGGGGAAAAACTGTTTTTT. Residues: CASSLRQTGEKLFF.

The CDR3 region is CASSVPGQGAGSGSAGELFF. CDR3 DNA: TGTGCCAGCAGTGTACCGGGACAGGGGGCAGGTAGCGGGTCCGCTGGGGAGCTGTTTTTT. The gene calls are TRBV6-1 and TRBJ2-2; 12 positions agree with TRBD1. The trim removed 4 bases at V and 8 bases at J, leaving 20 bases unmatched. The CDR3 totals 20 residues. Germline V gene data show CDR1 as MNHNS and CDR2 as SASEGT.

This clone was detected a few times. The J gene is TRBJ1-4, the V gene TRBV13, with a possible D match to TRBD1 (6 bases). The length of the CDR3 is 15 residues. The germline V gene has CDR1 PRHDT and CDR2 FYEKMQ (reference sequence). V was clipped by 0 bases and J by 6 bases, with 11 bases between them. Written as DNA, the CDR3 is TGTGCCAGCAGCTTAGGAGAGGGGGACCATGAAAAACTGTTTTTT. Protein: CASSLGEGDHEKLFF.